The T cell receptor beta chain described here comes from a study of T cell changes during pregnancy in multiple sclerosis. The assay was immunoSEQ multiplex PCR, and TCRdb's table has in-frame clones only and misses some. The sample includes 25,000 to 35,000 clones, about nine tenths of them seen just once. The CDR3 totals 14 residues. Germline V gene lookup returns CDR1 GTSNPN and CDR2 SVGIG (reference sequence). V gave up 5 bases and J gave up 3 bases; unmatched junction bases: 6. The source is a female donor in good health, enrolled as a control in a pregnancy study. This chain uses TRBV30 with TRBJ2-3; 9 bases align to TRBD2. The sample in question was CD4+ T cells from peripheral blood mononuclear cells, obtained in the second trimester of pregnancy. The CDR3 loop reads CAWGKGLATDTQYF. CDR3 nucleotide sequence: TGTGCCTGGGGTAAGGGACTAGCAACAGATACGCAGTATTTT. Together with reference TRBV30 and TRBJ2-3, the CDR3 gives the full variable domain: SQTIHQWPATLVQPVGSPLSLECTVEGTSNPNLYWYRQAAGRGLQLLFYSVGIGQISSEVPQNLSASRPQDRQFILSSKKLLLSDSGFYLCAWGKGLATDTQYFGPGTRLTVL.